This entry concerns a single T cell receptor (beta chain). Its antigen is not identified. The length of the CDR3 is 13 residues. CDR1 is SEHNR, CDR2 FQNEAQ, per germline (reference sequence). The sample comes from a study of cytomegalovirus exposure and HLA in healthy donors. PCR used 60 Vbeta primers and 13 Jbeta primers. The repertoire was sequenced with immunoSEQ multiplex PCR; TCRdb's copy has only in-frame clones and lacks some. This table holds roughly 130,000 clones, around 80% found once. General observations from the study: Presence/absence comparisons presumed near-even sequencing depth among donors. Fewer than 20,000 TCR beta sequences were associated with HLA alleles at 0.05 false discovery rate in a later analysis. It was reported in a later analysis that an Asian-associated ancestry cluster showed fewer N-insertions than the roughly 670-donor mean.

The rearrangement uses TRBV7-9 and TRBJ2-5; no firm D call. The J call may be in error: the DNA end matches TRBJ2-7 better. This receptor was obtained from a man aged 30 to 39 in good health and CMV-seronegative. Input material: PBMCs. The CDR3 DNA sequence: TGTGCCAGCAGCCCGGATAGCTCCTACGAGCAGTACTTC. Amino acid sequence: CASSPDSSYEQYF.